The subject of this entry is one T cell receptor beta chain. Its target is unknown. A junction boundary mismatches the germline segment, possibly from a read error. TCRdb reanalysed the reads using MiXCR and keeps one entry per CDR3 protein. The table records about 920,000 distinct CDR3 sequences, roughly 30% of them present only once. The sample originates from a study of T cell repertoires in cytomegalovirus infection. Looked up from germline, CDR1 is DFQATT and CDR2 is SNEGSKA (reference sequence). CDR3 length equals 16 residues. The chain couples TRBV20-1 to TRBJ2-2; 9 bases match TRBD1. The material was cultured CD8+ T cells from PBMCs, obtained from culture after CMV antigen stimulation. The sequence came from a human donor in good health (CMV status not recorded). Some clones in this sample may be carry-over from other donors' samples. This CDR3 is CSASDLDRGYTRELFF. The DNA for the CDR3 is TGCAGTGCGTCGGATTTGGACAGGGGCTACACCAGGGAGCTGTTTTTT.